Sequencing of this TCR beta chain was carried out in a study of T cells in Graves' hyperthyroidism and ophthalmopathy. General observations from the study: Ophthalmopathy was model-predicted a median around 6.1 months pre-onset. Most clonotypes expanded in thyroid above 0.001 were likewise present in blood.

RNA transcripts were the template for amplifying TCR beta CDR3 regions. The HTBI primer set drove a first-round RT-PCR of the TCR CDR3. Each CDR3 protein gets one entry after TCRdb re-called the multiplex PCR reads with MiXCR. Among hundreds of thousands of distinct CDR3 sequences, approximately 24% were seen once, and the ten largest hold approximately 10%. Germline CDR1 and CDR2: MGHRA and YSYEKL. Trimming took off 2 bases at V and 2 bases at J, with 6 bases between the two ends. This CDR3 region has 13 residues. With regard to this clonotype: Its antigen is still unknown.

Specimen: blood. This TCR was recovered from a woman under 40 with Graves' ophthalmopathy. V gene TRBV4-1 combines with J gene TRBJ1-2; D is undetermined. The CDR3 nucleotides read TGCGCCAGCAGCCAACCGGACAACTATGGCTACACCTTC. Encoded protein: CASSQPDNYGYTF.